The 9 T cell receptor beta chains listed next were all sequenced from one sample in a study of blood T cells in healthy people across ages. Together with a sample-barcoded 5' primer, a J-beta primer mix was included in a second PCR lasting about 6 to 11 cycles. TCRdb called the 5' RACE reads again in MiXCR, with one record for every CDR3 protein. This sample carries approximately 800,000 distinct CDR3 sequences, less than 70% of them seen once, and the ten largest clones take about 42%. The material sequenced was blood. The receptors derive from a man aged 80 or over in good health.

V is TRBV12-3 or TRBV12-4 and J is TRBJ2-2; 8 bases map to TRBD2. The J segment lost 3 bases and the V segment lost 4 bases, leaving 10 bases of the junction unmatched. This CDR3 contains 17 residues. CDR3 loop: CASSYFTGGQDTGELFF. The DNA for the CDR3 is TGTGCCAGCAGTTATTTCACGGGAGGGCAGGACACCGGGGAGCTGTTTTTT.

This sequence joins TRBV29-1 and TRBJ1-2, with 7 bases fitting TRBD1. The CDR3 totals 14 residues. The germline V gene encodes CDR1 SQVTM and CDR2 ANQGSEA. Trimming cost V 0 bases and J 4 bases; bases outside gene matches: 5. CDR3 sequence reads: CSVEDAGTAYGYTF. Here the CDR3 DNA reads TGCAGCGTTGAAGATGCCGGGACAGCCTATGGCTACACCTTC.

The genes are TRBV7-2 and TRBJ1-4, with D perhaps TRBD1 (6 bases). V was cut by 6 bases and J by 1 base, with 9 bases left in between. The germline gives CDR1 SGHTA, CDR2 FQGNSA. The CDR3 runs 14 residues. CDR3 amino acids: CASREGGTNEKLFF. The DNA for the CDR3 is TGTGCCAGCAGAGAAGGGGGAACTAATGAAAAACTGTTTTTT.

The V gene is TRBV7-6, the J gene TRBJ2-7, with 8 bases aligning to TRBD2. V gave up 0 bases and J gave up 0 bases; unmatched junction bases: 7. Germline V gene data show CDR1 as SGHVS and CDR2 as FNYEAQ. This CDR3 comprises 17 residues. Written as DNA, the CDR3 is TGTGCCAGCAGCTTAGCGCCCGGGACTAGGAGCTCCTACGAGCAGTACTTC. Translated: CASSLAPGTRSSYEQYF.

In its sample, this clonotype was seen a few times. The rearrangement links TRBV24-1 to TRBJ2-6; 8 bases agree with TRBD1. CDR1 KGHDR and CDR2 SFDVKD come from the germline V gene. The CDR3 is 18 residues long. After removal of 6 bases from V and 2 bases from J, the junction contained 11 bases not matched to a gene. The DNA for the CDR3 is TGTGCCACCAGTCCCACAGGACAGGGTGGAACTGGGGCCAACGTCCTGACTTTC. Its protein product is CATSPTGQGGTGANVLTF.

CDR3: CASSQTPGTGRGAQYF. CDR3 nucleotide sequence: TGTGCCAGCAGCCAAACCCCCGGGACAGGTAGAGGGGCGCAGTATTTT. This chain uses TRBV2 with TRBJ2-3; 8 bases are shared with TRBD1. The V segment lost 6 bases and the J segment 10 bases; nucleotides outside the gene matches: 18. The CDR3 is made up of 16 amino acids. Germline loops: CDR1 SNHLY, CDR2 FYNNEI.

The genes are TRBV5-5 and TRBJ2-6, with D possibly TRBD1 on 6 matching bases. Germline V gene data show CDR1 as SGHKS and CDR2 as YYEKEE (reference sequence). The CDR3 is 17 residues long. Trimming removed 4 bases from V and 0 bases from J, with 14 bases in between. This chain's CDR3 is CASSLGTSSSGANVLTF. CDR3 coding DNA: TGTGCCAGCAGCCTCGGGACATCGAGCTCTGGGGCCAACGTCCTGACTTTC.

This clonotype has a handful of counts. The chain has TRBV7-6 and TRBJ2-3; 9 bases are a match to TRBD2. V lost 3 bases to trimming and J lost 14 bases; unmatched junction nucleotides: 18. The CDR3 contains 16 residues. Per the germline V gene, CDR1 is SGHVS and CDR2 is FNYEAQ. CDR3 region: CASSLGGGRAVGYAYF. The CDR3 nucleotides are TGTGCCAGCAGCTTGGGTGGCGGGAGGGCCGTTGGATACGCGTATTTT.

V usage is TRBV5-1 and J usage is TRBJ2-7; the match to TRBD1 covers 7 bases. Germline CDR1 reads SGHRS; CDR2 reads YFSETQ. The V and J ends lost 3 bases and 2 bases, in that order; junction bases with no gene match: 8. There are 15 residues in the CDR3. In DNA form, the CDR3 reads TGCGCCAGCAGCTCAACGGGACAGCCGACCTACGAGCAGTACTTC. It codes for CASSSTGQPTYEQYF. Full variable domain (remainder filled in from reference TRBV5-1 and TRBJ2-7): KAGVTQTPRYLIKTRGQQVTLSCSPISGHRSVSWYQQTPGQGLQFLFEYFSETQRNKGNFPGRFSGRQFSNSRSEMNVSTLELGDSALYLCASSSTGQPTYEQYFGPGTRLTVT.